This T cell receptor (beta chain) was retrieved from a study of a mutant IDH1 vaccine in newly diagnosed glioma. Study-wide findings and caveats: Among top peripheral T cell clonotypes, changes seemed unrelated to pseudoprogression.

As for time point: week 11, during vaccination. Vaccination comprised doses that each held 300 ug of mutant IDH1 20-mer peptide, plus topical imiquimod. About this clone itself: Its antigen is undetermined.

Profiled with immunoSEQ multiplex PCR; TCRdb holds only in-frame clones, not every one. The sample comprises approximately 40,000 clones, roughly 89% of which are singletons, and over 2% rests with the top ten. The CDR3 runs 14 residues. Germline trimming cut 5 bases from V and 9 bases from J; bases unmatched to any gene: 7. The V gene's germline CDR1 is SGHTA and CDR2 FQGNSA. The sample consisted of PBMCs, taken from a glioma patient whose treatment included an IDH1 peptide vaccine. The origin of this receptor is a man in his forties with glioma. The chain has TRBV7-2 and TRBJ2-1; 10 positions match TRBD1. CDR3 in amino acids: CASSADRGRGEQFF. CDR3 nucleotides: TGTGCCAGCAGCGCTGACAGGGGGCGGGGTGAGCAGTTCTTC.